This TCR beta chain was identified during a study of T cells in narcolepsy. V lost 4 bases and J 4 bases, leaving 11 bases between the germline ends. This CDR3 has 13 residues. Germline CDR1 is LNHDA and CDR2 is SQIVND (reference sequence). The table came from immunoSEQ multiplex PCR; TCRdb's copy has only in-frame clones and leaves some out. The sample yields 25,000 to 35,000 clones, roughly 80% seen once. The sequencing input was CD45RA- memory CD4+ T cells from PBMCs. The chain links TRBV19 to TRBJ2-7, with D unresolved. The sequence derives from a human donor with narcolepsy. The CDR3 bases are TGTGCCAGTAGTACGACGGATTTATACGAGCAGTACTTC. It is translated as CASSTTDLYEQYF. The full variable domain, completed using reference TRBV19 and TRBJ2-7, is DGGITQSPKYLFRKEGQNVTLSCEQNLNHDAMYWYRQDPGQGLRLIYYSQIVNDFQKGDIAEGYSVSREKKESFPLTVTSAQKNPTAFYLCASSTTDLYEQYFGPGTRLTVT.